The 24 T cell receptor beta chains below all came from one sample that was sequenced in a study of radiation and T cells in renal cell carcinoma. The table came from immunoSEQ multiplex PCR; TCRdb's copy has only in-frame clones and leaves some out. The sample records some 58,000 clones, around 77% being singletons. Noted time point: blood 2 weeks post-SBRT. The sample's treatment: 15 Gy SBRT to primary tumor, nephrectomy 4 weeks later. Sequenced here: blood, sampled from a patient whose treatment included radiotherapy and nephrectomy. These receptors were obtained from a man between 60 and 75 years old with renal cell carcinoma.

V and J are TRBV14 and TRBJ2-2; D may be TRBD1 (6 bases). Looked up from germline, CDR1 is SGHDN and CDR2 is FVKESK. There are 17 residues in the CDR3. The V gene lost 3 bases and the J gene lost 2 bases, with 16 bases spanning the gap. The CDR3 DNA reads TGTGCCAGCAGCCAGGCAGTAGGGGGACCAAACACCGGGGAGCTGTTTTTT. Protein sequence: CASSQAVGGPNTGELFF.

V is TRBV14 and J is TRBJ1-2; 10 bases match TRBD1. Germline values: CDR1 SGHDN, CDR2 FVKESK. V shed 3 bases and J 4 bases; nucleotides not matched to a gene: 5. The CDR3 is 15 amino acids. This CDR3 reads CASSQEGQGSYGYTF. CDR3 nucleotide sequence: TGTGCCAGCAGCCAGGAGGGACAGGGGAGCTATGGCTACACCTTC.

The chain has TRBV29-1 and TRBJ1-3, with D unclear. CDR1 is SQVTM and CDR2 is ANQGSEA in the germline V gene. The CDR3 is made up of 12 amino acids. Trimming cost V 4 bases and J 0 bases, with 4 bases left between them. CDR3 residues: CSVATSGNTIYF. The DNA for the CDR3 is TGCAGCGTTGCTACCTCTGGAAACACCATATATTTT.

This clone ranks as medium-sized. The chain combines TRBV11-2 with TRBJ1-2; 10 positions agree with TRBD1. CDR1 SGHAT and CDR2 FQNNGV come from the germline V gene. With 1 base clipped from V and 6 bases from J, the junction kept 5 bases outside the gene matches. This CDR3 region has 15 residues. The CDR3 DNA follows: TGTGCCAGCAGCTTAGCCTCCGGGACAGGGGATGGCTACACCTTC. Amino acid sequence: CASSLASGTGDGYTF.

V usage is TRBV27 and J usage is TRBJ2-1; D possibly corresponds to TRBD2 (6 bases). Trimming took off 3 bases at V and 6 bases at J, with 12 bases between the two ends. The CDR3 loop spans 14 amino acids. CDR1 and CDR2 (germline): MNHEY, SMNVEV (reference sequence). The chain's CDR3 is CASSFRELANEQFF. The CDR3 DNA is TGTGCCAGCAGTTTTCGGGAGCTCGCCAATGAGCAGTTCTTC.

The V gene is TRBV29-1, the J gene TRBJ2-6, with a tentative D call TRBD1 (6 bases). Germline CDR1 is SQVTM and CDR2 is ANQGSEA. CDR3 length equals 15 residues. V lost 4 bases, J lost 4 bases, and 14 bases lay in between. The CDR3 coding sequence is TGCAGCGTTGTAGGGGGTACACGAGGGGCCAACGTCCTGACTTTC. This codes for CSVVGGTRGANVLTF.

The V gene is TRBV6-6, the J gene TRBJ1-1; D unresolved. The V end was cut by 5 bases, the J end by 6 bases, with 13 bases between. CDR3 length: 13 residues. Germline CDR1 is MNHNY and CDR2 is SVGAGI (reference sequence). The CDR3 reads CASSPRQDPEAFF. The CDR3, as DNA: TGTGCCAGCAGTCCCCGGCAGGACCCTGAAGCTTTCTTT.

DNA for the CDR3: TGTGCCAGTTGCGCGGGACAGGACTCCTATGGCTACACCTTC. Translating it yields CASCAGQDSYGYTF. The V call is TRBV19, the J call TRBJ1-2, with 8 nucleotides matching TRBD1. The CDR3 length is 14 residues. J was trimmed by 4 bases and V by 8 bases; bases with no gene match: 9. The germline V gene encodes CDR1 LNHDA and CDR2 SQIVND (reference sequence).

The gene calls are TRBV21-1 and TRBJ2-2. TRBV21-1 is annotated as a pseudogene. CDR3 length: 13 amino acids. The CDR3 loop is CASSKDSTGTSFF. The CDR3, as DNA: TGTGCCAGCAGCAAAGACTCTACCGGGACCTCGTTTTTT.

The chain has TRBV6-1 and TRBJ2-3; a weak D match, TRBD2 (5 bases). Per germline, CDR1 MNHNS and CDR2 SASEGT. The V end was cut by 4 bases, the J end by 6 bases, with 17 bases between. The CDR3 is made up of 15 amino acids. In nucleotides, the CDR3 is TGTGCCAGCAGTGTGGCTAAGACGGGGAGCGATACGCAGTATTTT. Protein: CASSVAKTGSDTQYF.

In nucleotides, the CDR3 is TGTGCCAGCAGCTTAAGTCGTTCGGGTTTTCAAGAGACCCAGTACTTC. Its translation is CASSLSRSGFQETQYF. The V and J genes are TRBV6-6 and TRBJ2-5; no clear D gene. Germline values: CDR1 MNHNY, CDR2 SVGAGI (reference sequence). The V and J ends lost 6 bases and 2 bases respectively, with 19 bases between them. This CDR3 comprises 16 residues.

This clone came up a few times. The chain has TRBV6-1 and TRBJ1-5, with D possibly TRBD1 on 6 matching bases. Per germline, CDR1 MNHNS and CDR2 SASEGT. CDR3 length equals 15 residues. V gave up 4 bases and J gave up 9 bases, with 19 bases separating them. The CDR3 reads CASSGVLGAQGPQHF. The DNA of the CDR3 is TGTGCCAGCAGTGGGGTGTTGGGGGCCCAAGGGCCCCAGCATTTT.

This chain uses TRBV7-9 with TRBJ2-2; D is ambiguous. CDR3 size: 15 residues. Deletions cut 5 bases from V and 2 bases from J, with 12 bases between. In germline, CDR1 is SEHNR, CDR2 FQNEAQ (reference sequence). The CDR3 loop reads CASSLNTPNTGELFF. CDR3 DNA sequence: TGTGCCAGCAGCCTAAACACTCCTAACACCGGGGAGCTGTTTTTT.

This clone was picked up a small number of times. The chain has TRBV11-2 and TRBJ2-1, with TRBD2 identical over 13 bases. The V and J ends lost 6 bases and 6 bases, in that order; junction bases with no gene match: 5. Germline V CDR1 and CDR2: SGHAT, FQNNGV. This CDR3 is built from 15 residues. The CDR3: CASSPGLAGPNEQFF. The CDR3 nucleotides read TGTGCCAGCAGTCCGGGACTAGCGGGACCCAATGAGCAGTTCTTC.

The gene calls are TRBV19 and TRBJ2-2, with D maybe TRBD2 (5 bases). The V gene lost 3 bases and the J gene lost 0 bases, with 11 bases spanning the gap. CDR1 is LNHDA, CDR2 SQIVND, per germline (reference sequence). The CDR3 extends over 16 amino acids. CDR3 in amino acids: CASSMFGSANTGELFF. In DNA, the CDR3 is TGTGCCAGTAGTATGTTTGGGAGTGCGAACACCGGGGAGCTGTTTTTT.

This clone was detected only a few times. The J gene is TRBJ2-3, the V gene TRBV7-3; D unresolved. The germline V and J ends were trimmed by 5 bases and 2 bases, with 8 bases remaining between them. CDR1 and CDR2 (germline): SGHTA, FQGTGA. CDR3 size: 13 residues. DNA for the CDR3: TGTGCCAGCAGCCCGAAGTTCACAGATACGCAGTATTTT. Its protein is CASSPKFTDTQYF.

This clone has just one count. J is TRBJ2-3 and V is TRBV2; D possibly matches TRBD1 or TRBD2 (5 bases each). V dropped 6 bases and J dropped 0 bases, with 10 bases sitting between them. Germline V gene lookup returns CDR1 SNHLY and CDR2 FYNNEI. This CDR3 comprises 14 residues. CDR3 protein: CASRRGDSTDTQYF. The CDR3 nucleotides read TGTGCCAGCAGGAGGGGTGATAGCACAGATACGCAGTATTTT.

This sequence joins TRBV4-2 and TRBJ2-1; D is uncertain. This CDR3 has 11 amino acids. Germline CDR1 LGHNA, CDR2 YNFKEQ. V lost 5 bases to trimming and J lost 10 bases, with 9 bases between them. In DNA, the CDR3 is TGTGCCAGCAGCTTACTAATGGAGCAGTTCTTC. Residues: CASSLLMEQFF.

This chain links TRBV19 with TRBJ1-5; 10 bases match TRBD1. CDR1 LNHDA and CDR2 SQIVND come from the germline V gene (reference sequence). V gave up 10 bases and J gave up 2 bases; unmatched junction bases: 20. The CDR3 spans 19 residues. The CDR3 coding sequence is TGTGCCACGGCGCGAAGGACAGGGGGGAGCCTAGGTGGCAATCAGCCCCAGCATTTT. Translating gives CATARRTGGSLGGNQPQHF.

The chain uses TRBV2 and TRBJ2-1; no firm D call. Trimming removed 3 bases at V and 1 base at J, with 7 bases between. The CDR3 extends over 14 amino acids. Germline V gene sequence: CDR1 SNHLY, CDR2 FYNNEI. The CDR3 nucleotides read TGTGCCAGCAGTGATTGGGGTTCCTACAATGAGCAGTTCTTC. Protein product: CASSDWGSYNEQFF.

The table lists this clone with a count of one. V usage is TRBV25-1 and J usage is TRBJ2-7, with 9 bases lining up with TRBD2. V was pared by 0 bases and J by 4 bases, with 7 bases of the junction left unmatched. CDR3 length: 16 amino acids. Germline CDR1 and CDR2: MGHDK and SYGVNS. As DNA, the CDR3 is TGTGCCAGCAGTGAATATAACGAGCGGGGGGTTTACGAGCAGTACTTC. It yields the protein CASSEYNERGVYEQYF.

This chain joins TRBV6-6 and TRBJ1-4; 8 bases map to TRBD1. Germline values: CDR1 MNHNY, CDR2 SVGAGI (reference sequence). This CDR3 region has 14 residues. With V trimmed by 7 bases and J by 3 bases, 4 bases remained unmatched. This CDR3 is CASNPDRANEKLFF. The CDR3 bases are TGTGCCAGCAACCCGGACAGGGCTAATGAAAAACTGTTTTTT.

This rearrangement joins TRBV7-9 to TRBJ1-2; 7 bases fit TRBD1. CDR3 size: 16 residues. Germline-derived CDR1 and CDR2 are SEHNR and FQNEAQ (reference sequence). The V gene end was trimmed by 4 bases and the J gene end by 7 bases; junction bases not matched to a gene: 15. In nucleotides, the CDR3 is TGTGCCAGCAGCTCAGGGGGGCAGATTGAAATCCGTGGCTACACCTTC. Residues: CASSSGGQIEIRGYTF.

V is TRBV5-1 and J is TRBJ1-2; 7 bases agree with TRBD1. The CDR3 extends over 16 amino acids. Looked up from germline, CDR1 is SGHRS and CDR2 is YFSETQ. With 2 bases clipped from V and 4 bases from J, the junction kept 11 bases outside the gene matches. The CDR3 loop reads CASSLYDRAEAYGYTF. In nucleotides, the CDR3 is TGCGCCAGCAGCTTATACGACAGGGCAGAGGCCTATGGCTACACCTTC.